This T cell receptor (beta chain) was recorded in a study of blood T cell repertoires in COVID-19. Background on the study: COVID-19 samples from acute and convalescent phases originated in the United States, Italy and Spain. PBMCs, B-cell-depleted T cells, or T cells provided the cDNA or gDNA that made up the material.

Seattle's cohort entered during active infection and was followed longitudinally. The data were produced by immunoSEQ multiplex PCR, yet TCRdb's version contains in-frame clones alone and is incomplete. The sample has 350,000 to 450,000 clones; approximately 91% are singletons. The CDR3 extends over 14 amino acids. Trimming pared 3 bases from V and 4 bases from J, leaving 12 bases between. The germline gives CDR1 SQVTM, CDR2 ANQGSEA. Sequenced input: peripheral blood. The clonotype was recovered from a woman aged 40 to 50 with COVID-19, enrolled during active disease. The rearrangement uses TRBV29-1 and TRBJ2-2; D might be TRBD1 (6 bases). Written as DNA, the CDR3 is TGCAGCGTTGAGGCTAACAGGGCCACCGGGGAGCTGTTTTTT. Translated: CSVEANRATGELFF.